This paragraph covers one T cell receptor (beta chain) sequence. The germline gives CDR1 MDHEN, CDR2 SYDVKM. The CDR3 totals 14 residues. The V and J ends lost 0 bases and 3 bases, in that order; junction bases with no gene match: 2. The repertoire was sequenced with immunoSEQ multiplex PCR; TCRdb's copy has only in-frame clones and lacks some. The repertoire holds about 190,000 clones, with 75% to 90% as singletons. The data stem from a study of blood T cell repertoires in COVID-19. The V call is TRBV28, the J call TRBJ2-7, with 7 bases matching TRBD1. The sample comprised peripheral blood. The TCR originated in a man aged 25 to 40 with acute or convalescent COVID-19. The CDR3 region is CASSLWDRRYEQYF. CDR3 nucleotides: TGTGCCAGCAGTTTATGGGACAGGCGCTACGAGCAGTACTTC.